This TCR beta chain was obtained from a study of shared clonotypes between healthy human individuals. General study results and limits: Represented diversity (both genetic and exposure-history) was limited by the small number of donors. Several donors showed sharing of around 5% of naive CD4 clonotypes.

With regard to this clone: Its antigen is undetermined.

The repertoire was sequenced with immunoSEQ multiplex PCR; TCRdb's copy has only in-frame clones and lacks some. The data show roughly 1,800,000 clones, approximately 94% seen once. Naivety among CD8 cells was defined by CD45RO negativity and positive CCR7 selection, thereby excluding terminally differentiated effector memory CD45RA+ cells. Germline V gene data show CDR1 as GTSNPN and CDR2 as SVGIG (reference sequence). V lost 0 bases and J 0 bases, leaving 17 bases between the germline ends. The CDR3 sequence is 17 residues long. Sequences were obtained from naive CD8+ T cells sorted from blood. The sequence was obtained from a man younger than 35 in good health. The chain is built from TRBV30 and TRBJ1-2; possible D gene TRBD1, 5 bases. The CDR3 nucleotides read TGTGCCTGGAGTGTCCTCACCGAACTACAGGCTAACTATGGCTACACCTTC. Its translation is CAWSVLTELQANYGYTF. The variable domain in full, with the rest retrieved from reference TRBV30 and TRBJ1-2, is SQTIHQWPATLVQPVGSPLSLECTVEGTSNPNLYWYRQAAGRGLQLLFYSVGIGQISSEVPQNLSASRPQDRQFILSSKKLLLSDSGFYLCAWSVLTELQANYGYTFGSGTRLTVV.